The present entry profiles one T cell receptor beta chain with its context. Other DNA variants within this sample encode the same CDR3. This sample was included in a study of cytomegalovirus exposure and HLA in healthy donors. The CDR3 has 14 residues. Germline V gene sequence: CDR1 MGHDK, CDR2 SYGVNS. Trimming took 2 bases from V and 5 from J; bases not matched to a gene: 4. Use of 60 Vbeta and 13 Jbeta primers characterized the PCR. This table comes from immunoSEQ multiplex PCR, and its TCRdb copy is limited to in-frame clones, with some not included. The profile shows fewer than 90,000 clones, 76% of them singletons.

V usage is TRBV25-1 and J usage is TRBJ1-2, with TRBD1 matching 8 bases. This TCR was sampled from a male donor in good health and CMV-seronegative. The sequencing input was PBMCs. The DNA for the CDR3 is TGTGCCAGCAGTGAAGGTGACAGGGGATATGGCTACACCTTC. Residues: CASSEGDRGYGYTF.